These 12 T cell receptor beta chains were sequenced from one sample in a study of blood T cells in healthy people across ages. A second PCR, run for about 7 to 11 cycles, used a sample-barcoded 5' primer plus a J-beta primer mix. Via MiXCR, TCRdb re-called the 5' RACE reads, giving one row per CDR3 protein. The sample holds about a million distinct CDR3 sequences, under 40% seen once. Sequencing used blood. The source is a man between 18 and 29 years old in good health.

This clonotype is a singleton in its sample. Given a much more abundant clone one base away, this may be a read error. This chain uses TRBV9 with TRBJ1-5; no firm D call. With 7 bases removed from V and 0 bases from J, the gap between germline ends came to 14 bases. CDR3 size: 15 residues. The germline V gene encodes CDR1 SGDLS and CDR2 YYNGEE. CDR3 nucleotides: TGTGCCAGCGGCGAGGGCGGTTATAGCAATCAGCCCCAGCATTTT. Its protein product is CASGEGGYSNQPQHF.

This clonotype was detected only a few times. The rearrangement joins TRBV11-3 to TRBJ2-7, with D unclear. V was trimmed by 1 base and J by 5 bases, leaving 9 bases between them. Germline CDR1 SGHNT, CDR2 YENEEA. This CDR3 contains 13 residues. DNA of the CDR3: TGTGCCAGCAGCTTAGGTTCCGGTCACGAGCAGTACTTC. This gives the protein CASSLGSGHEQYF.

This chain uses TRBV20-1 with TRBJ1-1; possibly TRBD1 for D (6 bases). Per germline, CDR1 DFQATT and CDR2 SNEGSKA (reference sequence). Trimming stripped 2 bases from V and 5 bases from J, with 12 bases between. The CDR3 sequence is 13 residues long. CDR3 residues: CSARTGFDTEAFF. CDR3 nucleotides: TGCAGTGCTAGAACAGGGTTTGATACTGAAGCTTTCTTT.

V usage is TRBV7-9 and J usage is TRBJ2-7; D perhaps matches TRBD2 (7 bases). The germline CDR1 and CDR2 sequences are SEHNR and FQNEAQ (reference sequence). The CDR3 is 14 residues long. The V gene lost 6 bases and the J gene lost 10 bases, with 22 bases spanning the gap. The CDR3 region has the DNA TGTGCCAGCAGACCGGGGGGCCCTTCCGTTACCCAGTACTTC. Its translation is CASRPGGPSVTQYF.

The chain is built from TRBV9 and TRBJ1-1, with 8 bases that match TRBD1. Germline V lookup: CDR1 SGDLS, CDR2 YYNGEE. After removal of 4 bases from V and 5 bases from J, the junction contained 10 bases not matched to a gene. The CDR3 runs to 15 residues. The CDR3 region has the DNA TGTGCCAGCAGCTCTCAAGGACAGGGAAGGACTGAAGCTTTCTTT. It translates to CASSSQGQGRTEAFF.

The chain links TRBV9 to TRBJ1-1, with TRBD1 identical over 7 bases. V shed 0 bases and J 5 bases; nucleotides not matched to a gene: 10. Per germline, CDR1 SGDLS and CDR2 YYNGEE. The CDR3 runs 16 residues. This CDR3 reads CASSVDGGGRSTEAFF. CDR3 in DNA: TGTGCCAGCAGCGTAGATGGAGGGGGCCGGAGTACTGAAGCTTTCTTT.

A remark on this clonotype: An end of the junction does not agree with germline; a read error may underlie this. V is TRBV12-3 or TRBV12-4 and J is TRBJ2-5, with D perhaps matching TRBD1 or TRBD2 (5 bases each). The length of the CDR3 is 14 residues. DNA for the CDR3: TGTGCCAGCAGTTTAGGGGGACCCCAAGAGACCCATTACTTC. This gives the protein CASSLGGPQETHYF.

The chain uses TRBV7-3 and TRBJ1-1; maybe TRBD1 (5 bases). The CDR3 spans 14 residues. Between the trimmed V and J ends, which lost 3 bases and 3 bases, there was a span of 11 bases. CDR1 and CDR2 (germline): SGHTA, FQGTGA. The DNA of the CDR3 is TGTGCCAGCAGCTTCGTTTCGGGGGACACTGAAGCTTTCTTT. Protein: CASSFVSGDTEAFF.

The rearrangement uses TRBV24-1 and TRBJ2-3; 10 bases agree with TRBD1. Per the germline V gene, CDR1 is KGHDR and CDR2 is SFDVKD. The length of the CDR3 is 16 residues. V lost 10 bases and J lost 2; bases outside the gene matches: 11. The CDR3 sequence: CATQAGTGVVTDTQYF. CDR3 nucleotide sequence: TGTGCCACACAAGCCGGGACAGGGGTCGTCACAGATACGCAGTATTTT.

Ten or more counts support this clonotype. V usage is TRBV10-3 and J usage is TRBJ1-2, with D maybe TRBD1 (5 bases). The V end was cut by 0 bases, the J end by 3 bases, with 5 bases between. CDR3 size: 13 residues. CDR1 ENHRY and CDR2 SYGVKD come from the germline V gene. Written as DNA, the CDR3 is TGTGCCATCAGTGAGTCGACAGACTATGGCTACACCTTC. Translating gives CAISESTDYGYTF.

V and J are TRBV5-1 and TRBJ1-1; TRBD1 matches at 7 bases. With V trimmed by 8 bases and J by 0 bases, 10 bases remained unmatched. The CDR3 has 15 residues. Germline CDR1 is SGHRS and CDR2 is YFSETQ. The CDR3 coding sequence is TGCGCCAGTGGCCACGTGGACAGGATGAACACTGAAGCTTTCTTT. Translated: CASGHVDRMNTEAFF.

The V and J genes are TRBV12-3 or TRBV12-4 and TRBJ1-5; 7 bases are a match to TRBD1. The CDR3 totals 14 residues. With 6 bases clipped from V and 4 bases from J, the junction kept 6 bases outside the gene matches. The CDR3 DNA reads as TGTGCCAGCAGACGACAGGGTCCGAATCAGCCCCAGCATTTT. This gives the protein CASRRQGPNQPQHF.